Listed below are T cell receptor beta chains from one sample, sequenced in a study. Using its own MiXCR run on the 5' RACE reads, TCRdb lists one record per CDR3 protein. The sample includes about 43,000 distinct CDR3 sequences, 29% of them seen just once. The sequencing sample was made of memory CD4+ T cells sorted from a lymph node. The receptors were sampled from a female donor with breast cancer. CDR3s include the opening cysteine and the closing phenylalanine or tryptophan. The order of the fields is V gene, D gene, clone size, J gene, CDR3 length, CDR3 protein, CDR3 DNA. The D gene is left open where the match is weak. Expanded clones get a size class; other rows say once, few or many, or leave the size out.

TRBV5-1,TRBD2,.,TRBJ2-1,15,CASSPGLADYNEQFF,TGCGCCAGCAGCCCCGGACTAGCGGATTACAATGAGCAGTTCTTC
TRBV7-8,.,.,TRBJ1-3,15,CASSQQGYSGNTIYF,TGTGCCAGCAGCCAACAGGGTTACTCTGGAAACACCATATATTTT
TRBV27,.,few,TRBJ2-1,22,CASSLTGAFGAAPVPRGNEQFF,TGTGCCAGCAGTTTAACGGGGGCCTTTGGCGCGGCCCCAGTACCACGGGGCAATGAGCAGTTCTTC
TRBV20-1,.,.,TRBJ2-3,14,CSASGGASTDTQYF,TGCAGTGCTAGCGGGGGAGCTAGCACAGATACGCAGTATTTT
TRBV20-1,.,few,TRBJ1-2,11,CSARDIYGYTF,TGCAGTGCTCGGGACATCTATGGCTACACCTTC
TRBV4-2,.,few,TRBJ1-2,16,CASSQKTGWQGRGYTF,TGTGCCAGCAGCCAAAAGACGGGTTGGCAGGGACGTGGCTACACCTTC
TRBV7-9,.,.,TRBJ2-2,14,CASLGGSNTGELFF,TGTGCCAGCTTAGGAGGATCGAACACCGGGGAGCTGTTTTTT
TRBV12-3/TRBV12-4,.,.,TRBJ1-1,19,CASSLKPSERGNFPSEAFF,TGTGCCAGCAGTTTAAAACCTTCGGAACGGGGGAATTTCCCTTCTGAAGCTTTCTTT
TRBV29-1,.,few,TRBJ2-5,11,CSVGGRETQYF,TGCAGCGTCGGTGGGCGAGAGACCCAGTACTTC
TRBV6-5,.,.,TRBJ1-5,15,CASSDGGGRRQPQHF,TGTGCCAGCAGCGACGGAGGTGGAAGACGGCAGCCCCAGCATTTT